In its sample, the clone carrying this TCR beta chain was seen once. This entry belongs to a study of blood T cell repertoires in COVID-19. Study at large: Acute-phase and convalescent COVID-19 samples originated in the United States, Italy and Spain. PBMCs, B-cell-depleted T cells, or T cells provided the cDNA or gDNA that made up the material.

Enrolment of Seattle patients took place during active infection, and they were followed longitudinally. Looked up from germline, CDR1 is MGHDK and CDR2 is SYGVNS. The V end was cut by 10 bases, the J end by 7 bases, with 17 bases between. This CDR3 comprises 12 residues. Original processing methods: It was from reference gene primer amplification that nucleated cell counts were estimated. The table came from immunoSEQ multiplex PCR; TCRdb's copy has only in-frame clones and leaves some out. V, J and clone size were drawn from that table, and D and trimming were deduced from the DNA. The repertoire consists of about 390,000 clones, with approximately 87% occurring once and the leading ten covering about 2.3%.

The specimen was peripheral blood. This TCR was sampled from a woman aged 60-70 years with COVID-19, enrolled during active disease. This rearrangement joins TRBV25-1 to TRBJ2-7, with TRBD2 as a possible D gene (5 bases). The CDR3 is CATLKEDWEQYF. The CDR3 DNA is TGTGCCACCCTAAAGGAGGACTGGGAGCAGTACTTC.